Sequencing of this T cell receptor beta chain was carried out in a study of early T cells in non-severe SARS-CoV-2 infection. Study context: Chains were not paired, and sequencing was done on bulk RNA from unsorted whole blood.

This clonotype was seen ten or more times. The antigen is undetermined. Unique molecular identifiers (one per individual cDNA molecule) were attached. TCRdb itself ran the 5' RACE reads through MiXCR, one entry per CDR3 protein. Of about 64,000 distinct CDR3 sequences in the sample, 10% to 15% were seen once. Germline V gene sequence: CDR1 WNHNN, CDR2 SYGVQD (reference sequence). The CDR3 runs 13 residues. V gave up 6 bases and J gave up 3 bases, with 11 bases separating them. Study observations and caveats: In VDJdb matching, anti-spike CD8 responses were favored while private and CD4 specificities went missing.

This chain joins TRBV10-1 and TRBJ1-1; no reliable D call. This clonotype originated in an adult who was a healthcare worker with PCR-confirmed SARS-CoV-2 infection or an uninfected control (not recorded which). The sequenced material came from whole blood. DNA for the CDR3: TGCGCCAGCAGATACGCTCTGGACACTGAAGCTTTCTTT. Protein product: CASRYALDTEAFF.